This passage covers 20 T cell receptor beta chains from one sample sequenced in a study of blood T cells in healthy people across ages. Combining a sample-barcoded 5' primer with a J-beta primer mix, a second PCR ran for 7 to 11 cycles. TCRdb re-analysed the 5' RACE reads in MiXCR, keeping a single row per CDR3 protein. The sample carries approximately 2,000,000 distinct CDR3 sequences, roughly 43% recorded once. The sequenced sample consisted of blood. These receptors all come from a human donor in good health.

The chain employs TRBV28 and TRBJ1-5; 11 nucleotides align to TRBD1. The CDR3 totals 15 residues. J lost 6 bases, V lost 6 bases, and 7 bases had no gene match. The germline V gene encodes CDR1 MDHEN and CDR2 SYDVKM. CDR3 residues: CASSPDRGHGQPQHF. The CDR3 bases are TGTGCCAGCAGCCCGGACAGGGGGCACGGTCAGCCCCAGCATTTT.

This clonotype has a handful of counts. The rearrangement joins TRBV6-2 or TRBV6-3 to TRBJ2-1; 12 bases fit TRBD2. This CDR3 spans 17 amino acids. The trim removed 0 bases at V and 3 bases at J, leaving 3 bases unmatched. Germline values: CDR1 MNHEY, CDR2 SVGEGT. For the CDR3, the DNA is TGTGCCAGCAGTTACTCGGCTAGCGGGGGGGACTACAATGAGCAGTTCTTC. Its protein is CASSYSASGGDYNEQFF.

The chain links TRBV11-2 to TRBJ2-1; 9 bases line up with TRBD1. With 5 bases clipped from V and 15 bases from J, the junction kept 14 bases outside the gene matches. Per germline, CDR1 SGHAT and CDR2 FQNNGV. CDR3 size: 14 residues. The chain's CDR3 is CASSGTRDREFPFF. Here the CDR3 DNA reads TGTGCCAGCAGCGGGACTCGGGACAGGGAGTTTCCGTTCTTC.

The V and J genes are TRBV20-1 and TRBJ1-2; 9 bases are a match to TRBD1. With V trimmed by 2 bases and J by 8 bases, 9 bases remained unmatched. Germline V lookup: CDR1 DFQATT, CDR2 SNEGSKA (reference sequence). CDR3 length equals 14 residues. CDR3 residues: CSARLGQGAGGYTF. The CDR3 DNA is TGCAGTGCTAGATTGGGACAGGGAGCGGGCGGCTACACCTTC.

The rearrangement links TRBV11-2 to TRBJ1-1; no reliable D call. Between the trimmed V and J ends, which lost 4 bases and 10 bases, there was a span of 16 bases. The CDR3 covers 13 residues. Germline V gene data show CDR1 as SGHAT and CDR2 as FQNNGV. This chain's CDR3 is CASSSGGGGGAFF. The CDR3 bases are TGTGCCAGCAGCTCCGGTGGTGGAGGCGGAGCTTTCTTT.

The V and J genes are TRBV5-1 and TRBJ2-7; no clear D. This CDR3 has 15 amino acids. The V and J ends lost 4 bases and 6 bases respectively, with 20 bases between them. Germline CDR1 reads SGHRS; CDR2 reads YFSETQ. The CDR3 DNA follows: TGCGCCAGCAGCCCCCTTGCAGGCACCCTTCTCGAGCAGTACTTC. It translates to CASSPLAGTLLEQYF.

The sample holds a few counts of this clonotype. CDR3 bases: TGTGCCAGCAGCGTATTAGAAAGGGATTACGAGCAGTACTTC. Translation: CASSVLERDYEQYF. This chain connects TRBV5-6 to TRBJ2-7; no clear D gene. The CDR3 consists of 14 residues. The V end was cut by 4 bases, the J end by 4 bases, with 15 bases between. Germline CDR1 and CDR2: SGHDT and YYEEEE.

The V gene is TRBV29-1, the J gene TRBJ1-1; no firm D call. The CDR3 is 14 residues long. V lost 4 bases and J 0 bases, leaving 12 bases between the germline ends. Germline-derived CDR1 and CDR2 are SQVTM and ANQGSEA. CDR3 coding DNA: TGCAGCGTTGTAATAAGACCGTTGAACACTGAAGCTTTCTTT. It codes for CSVVIRPLNTEAFF.

This chain links TRBV2 with TRBJ2-5; D is unresolved. The CDR3 contains 14 residues. Looked up from germline, CDR1 is SNHLY and CDR2 is FYNNEI. The V gene lost 1 base and the J gene lost 2 bases, with 8 bases spanning the gap. The CDR3 DNA reads TGTGCCAGCAGTGAAGTCACTACTCAAGAGACCCAGTACTTC. Translated: CASSEVTTQETQYF.

This clonotype was seen just once. V usage is TRBV10-3 and J usage is TRBJ2-5, with 9 bases aligning to TRBD1. The germline gives CDR1 ENHRY, CDR2 SYGVKD. The CDR3 totals 14 residues. Unmatched junction bases numbered 3, after V lost 6 bases and J lost 1 base. The CDR3 spells CAIRSDRGQETQYF. The CDR3 nucleotides are TGTGCCATCAGGTCGGACAGGGGCCAAGAGACCCAGTACTTC.

The chain has TRBV4-1 and TRBJ1-4, with TRBD1 identical over 7 bases. J was trimmed by 7 bases and V by 4 bases; bases with no gene match: 6. This CDR3 has 14 amino acids. Germline CDR1 is MGHRA and CDR2 is YSYEKL. The CDR3 spells CASSPTGDGEKLFF. The CDR3 DNA sequence: TGCGCCAGCAGCCCCACAGGGGACGGTGAAAAACTGTTTTTT.

This chain joins TRBV2 and TRBJ2-3; 15 nucleotides agree with TRBD2. The length of the CDR3 is 17 residues. CDR1 is SNHLY, CDR2 FYNNEI, per germline. J was trimmed by 1 base and V by 6 bases; bases with no gene match: 5. CDR3: CASREGLAGGGTDTQYF. The CDR3 DNA reads as TGTGCCAGCAGAGAGGGACTAGCGGGAGGAGGCACAGATACGCAGTATTTT.

This clonotype was counted between two and nine times. The rearrangement uses TRBV7-2 and TRBJ1-1; D is unclear. Germline V lookup: CDR1 SGHTA, CDR2 FQGNSA. This CDR3 comprises 12 residues. The V and J ends lost 5 bases and 5 bases respectively, with 9 bases between them. CDR3 nucleotide sequence: TGTGCCAGCAGCCTGTATGAGACTGAAGCTTTCTTT. Protein: CASSLYETEAFF.

V is TRBV29-1 and J is TRBJ1-4, with D possibly matching TRBD1 (5 bases). The germline V and J ends were trimmed by 6 bases and 7 bases, with 15 bases remaining between them. CDR1 and CDR2 from the germline V gene are SQVTM and ANQGSEA. CDR3 size: 13 residues. The CDR3 loop is CSVRERGGEKLFF. CDR3 nucleotide sequence: TGCAGCGTCAGGGAGAGGGGCGGTGAAAAACTGTTTTTT.

V is TRBV4-2 and J is TRBJ1-2, with 8 bases aligning to TRBD1. Germline V gene sequence: CDR1 LGHNA, CDR2 YNFKEQ. The CDR3 has 15 residues. The junction had 13 bases not matched to a gene; V was cut back by 6 bases and J by 7 bases. Here the CDR3 DNA reads TGTGCCAGCAGTTTGAAAGTGACAGGGGATCGTGGCTACACCTTC. Translated, it gives CASSLKVTGDRGYTF.

V gene TRBV29-1 combines with J gene TRBJ2-5; D remains unclear. The J call is doubtful: the DNA matches TRBJ2-7 better. Per the germline V gene, CDR1 is SQVTM and CDR2 is ANQGSEA. The CDR3 spans 11 residues. The CDR3 spells CNGLMRNEQYF. The CDR3 nucleotides are TGCAACGGCCTTATGCGAAACGAGCAGTACTTC.

The chain joins TRBV5-5 to TRBJ2-1, with 7 bases matching TRBD2. The CDR3 is made up of 15 amino acids. The germline CDR1 and CDR2 sequences are SGHKS and YYEKEE (reference sequence). The V segment lost 0 bases and the J segment 4 bases; nucleotides outside the gene matches: 4. CDR3 sequence: CASSLEGRDYNEQFF. CDR3 DNA: TGTGCCAGCAGCTTGGAAGGGAGGGATTACAATGAGCAGTTCTTC.

In this sample, this clonotype turned up a few times. This chain joins TRBV29-1 and TRBJ2-1, with D hard to call. Trimming shortened V by 7 bases and J by 2 bases, and 12 bases separated the two germline ends. The CDR3 is 13 residues long. CDR1 is SQVTM and CDR2 is ANQGSEA in the germline V gene. DNA for the CDR3: TGCAGCGGTTCTAGAAACACCTACAATGAGCAGTTCTTC. Residues: CSGSRNTYNEQFF.

This clonotype came up a few times. The genes are TRBV9 and TRBJ2-7; maybe TRBD1 (6 bases). The better agreement between TRBJ2-5 and the DNA end casts doubt on the J call. The V gene's germline CDR1 is SGDLS and CDR2 YYNGEE. The CDR3 is 14 amino acids. CDR3 sequence (DNA): TGTGCCAGCACCCCAGGGGTCCGTCGAGAGACCCAGTACTTC. It is translated as CASTPGVRRETQYF.

V gene TRBV5-1 combines with J gene TRBJ2-7, with D perhaps being TRBD1 or TRBD2 (5 bases each). The closer fit of TRBJ2-5 to the DNA end suggests the J call may be wrong. The CDR3 contains 19 residues. CDR1 and CDR2 from the germline V gene are SGHRS and YFSETQ. The CDR3 loop is CASSLASDWLSAGTETQYF. The CDR3 DNA is TGCGCCAGCAGCTTGGCGTCGGACTGGTTGTCAGCAGGGACGGAGACCCAGTACTTC.